The TCR beta chain described here comes from a study of blood T cell repertoires in COVID-19. Authors' analysis steps: Amplification from reference gene primers served as the basis for estimated nucleated cell counts. TCRdb's copy holds only in-frame clones and misses some; the assay was immunoSEQ multiplex PCR. V and J calls and clone size are given by that table; D and trimming were obtained from the DNA. The table shows about 220,000 clones, with around four fifths occurring only once. From germline, CDR1 is SGDLS and CDR2 YYNGEE. CDR3 length: 16 amino acids. V lost 0 bases to trimming and J lost 0 bases, with 7 bases between them.

This receptor was identified in a woman aged 60-75 years who had recovered from COVID-19. The sample taken for sequencing was peripheral blood. The chain is built from TRBV9 and TRBJ1-6, with D unresolved. For the CDR3, the DNA is TGTGCCAGCAGCGTAGTGGAGAGCTCCTATAATTCACCCCTCCACTTT. Protein sequence: CASSVVESSYNSPLHF.